This entry features one TCR beta chain sequence. It lacks a known antigen. Per-nucleotide qualities are absent, and no much larger clonotype sits a single base away. CDR1 and CDR2 are read off the germline V gene as MDHEN and SYDVKM. V ends up 6 bases short and J 3 bases short, with an unmatched junction base count of 10. Taken from cysteine to phenylalanine, the CDR3 has 15 residues. Here the CDR3 DNA is all that survives: 45 bases in frame from base 1. All of the isolated RNA was reverse transcribed with the High Capacity cDNA Reverse Transcription Kit, so expressed TCRB transcripts were sequenced. Deep immunoSEQ sequencing was applied to naive, central memory and regulatory T cell samples, giving an average of around 4 million total reads per sample. After sorted cells were lysed in RLT buffer, RNA was extracted with DNase-treated RNeasy Micro or Mini kits, with the choice depending on cell number. Each cell subset was processed on its own to prevent cross-contamination, while patient and healthy donor samples were processed together. The immunoSEQ multiplex PCR was used to amplify TCRB sequences from cDNA, generating 87-bp fragments that spanned the CDR3 region. Amplicons were sequenced on the Illumina HiSeq platform. The original pipeline was this. PCR bias was corrected computationally using synthetic template baselines, and reads within Hamming distance 2 were collapsed, with unmergeable singletons discarded. By aligning reads against IMGT, V, D and J genes, CDR3 length, and insertions or deletions at six rearrangement sites were assigned. Within each subset, clonotype counts were normalized to the number of sorted cells before true diversity and Gini coefficients were calculated with the tcR R package. Repertoire sharing was quantified using the overlap coefficient calculated on TCRB nucleotide sequences. As a proxy for the pre-selection repertoire, out-of-frame TCRB sequences from naive cells were analyzed. The source is immuneACCESS, and TCRdb retained only in-frame sequences with V and J called. Part of the clones is not carried over; for the studies checked, unresolved V genes explain less than half of this, and the remainder is unexplained. The V and J calls and clone size were taken over from that table, and D and trimming were inferred from the DNA. The sample table lists about 340,000 clones, roughly 13% of them with a count of one. Approximately 0.016% of the sample is taken by the ten largest.

This sample was included in a study of beta chain features in type 1 diabetes (dated by TCRdb to 2017 to 2018). Study-wide context: Patients and healthy donors did not differ in mean age, gender distribution, total cell number or subset yield. A total of roughly 110 million sorted cells were examined across all samples, and the number of cells per subset was strongly correlated with RNA yield. In the study, recently diagnosed type 1 diabetes patients and matched healthy donors were compared on the TCRB repertoires of their sorted circulating CD4+ T cell subsets. Regulatory and stem cell-like memory subsets were obtained from only 8 patients and about 8 healthy donors, while naive and central memory subsets were obtained from all 28 donors. What the research found in general, with its limitations: Because cDNA was sequenced instead of genomic DNA, activated cells with high expression could be over-represented, although the groups did not differ in activation or CD3 levels. Patients with type 1 diabetes made fewer insertions and deleted more nucleotides at VDJ recombination sites, implying thymic rearrangement abnormalities. A moderate but significant shortening of TCRB CDR3 length was observed in type 1 diabetes patients in all four CD4+ subsets. Because the HLA sub-analyses included only small numbers of individuals, any influence of HLA type on TCRB rearrangement was left unresolved. Naive, central memory and regulatory TCRB repertoires appeared to be more alike among patients than among healthy donors. Shorter templates might be favored by PCR, yet because patient and control samples were amplified and corrected together, any such skew would affect both groups equally.

Each donor gave one peripheral blood draw, around 100 mL on average, collected into heparinised tubes. A BD FACSAria II and a panel including CD45RO, CCR7, CD25, CD127, CD95 and CD27 were used to sort naive, central memory, regulatory and stem cell-like memory CD4+ T cells. A purity above 95% was achieved for all sorted populations. PBMCs were separated immediately by Lymphoprep density gradient centrifugation and were stained directly, without being cultured. Samples were stained and sorted in pairs, with one healthy donor and one patient per experiment, so that batch effects were minimized. The clonotype was recovered from a woman in her late teens or twenties with type 1 diabetes. This receptor chain uses TRBV28 and TRBJ2-7, and TRBD2 aligns with 8 junction nucleotides. Input material: naive CD4+ T cells from blood. What the cell subset or site label conveys for this sample: true naive CD4+ T cells. The CDR3 reads as follows: CASSRPGLGIYEQYF. The bases are TGTGCCAGCAGCCGCCCGGGACTAGGTATCTACGAGCAGTACTTC.